This TCR beta chain was obtained from a study of control samples from healthy donors and cancer patients. The CDR3 has 14 amino acids. V was shortened by 3 bases and J by 4 bases, with 13 bases between the two germline ends. The germline V gene encodes CDR1 KGHSH and CDR2 LQKENI. The repertoire was sequenced with immunoSEQ multiplex PCR; TCRdb's copy has only in-frame clones and lacks some. The sample holds under 150,000 clones; around 87% are singletons and the top ten take just under 3%. This clone was observed a few times. The rearrangement joins TRBV18 to TRBJ2-7; the D gene is possibly TRBD1 (7 bases). This sequence was found in a man between 60 and 70 years old in good health. The sequenced sample was blood. CDR3 protein: CASSPAGQPYEQYF. The CDR3 coding sequence is TGTGCCAGCTCACCGGCGGGACAGCCATACGAGCAGTACTTC. Together with reference TRBV18 and TRBJ2-7, the CDR3 gives the full variable domain: NAGVMQNPRHLVRRRGQEARLRCSPMKGHSHVYWYRQLPEEGLKFMVYLQKENIIDESGMPKERFSAEFPKEGPSILRIQQVVRGDSAAYFCASSPAGQPYEQYFGPGTRLTVT.